Below are 32 T cell receptor beta chains sequenced from a single sample in a study of blood T cell repertoires in COVID-19. Some clones are missing from TCRdb's copy, which holds only in-frame ones; the method was immunoSEQ multiplex PCR. The data hold 84,000 or so clones, with 79% observed a single time. Input material: peripheral blood. All receptors derive from an older man with acute or convalescent COVID-19.

This sequence joins TRBV24-1 and TRBJ1-1; the match to TRBD1 covers 7 bases. J was trimmed by 7 bases and V by 4 bases; bases with no gene match: 5. Germline V gives CDR1 KGHDR, CDR2 SFDVKD. This CDR3 contains 13 residues. CDR3 loop: CATSEFGTDEAFF. The CDR3, as DNA: TGTGCCACCAGTGAGTTTGGGACAGATGAAGCTTTCTTT.

This clone was detected only once. The chain carries TRBV5-4 and TRBJ1-2; 7 bases are a match to TRBD1. CDR3 length equals 14 residues. Germline V gene lookup returns CDR1 SGHNT and CDR2 YYREEE (reference sequence). The V and J ends lost 4 bases and 2 bases, in that order; junction bases with no gene match: 5. The CDR3 nucleotides are TGTGCCAGCAGCCGACAGGGTGCCAACTATGGCTACACCTTC. Translation gives CASSRQGANYGYTF.

The genes are TRBV11-1 and TRBJ1-5, with 8 bases that match TRBD1. The junction had 13 bases not matched to a gene; V was cut back by 5 bases and J by 7 bases. In germline, CDR1 is SGHAT, CDR2 FQDESV (reference sequence). This CDR3 comprises 16 residues. Written as DNA, the CDR3 is TGTGCCAGCAGCACCGACAGGGGCCATGAGTGCCAGCCCCAGCATTTT. Translating gives CASSTDRGHECQPQHF. Looking up the rest from reference TRBV11-1 and TRBJ1-5 gives the full variable domain: EAEVAQSPRYKITEKSQAVAFWCDPISGHATLYWYRQILGQGPELLVQFQDESVVDDSQLPKDRFSAERLKGVDSTLKIQPAELGDSAMYLCASSTDRGHECQPQHFGDGTRLSIL.

This clone has only one observation. The rearrangement links TRBV11-1 to TRBJ2-2, with 7 bases fitting TRBD2. The V and J ends lost 3 bases and 0 bases, in that order; junction bases with no gene match: 4. This CDR3 region has 16 residues. Germline V gene lookup returns CDR1 SGHAT and CDR2 FQDESV (reference sequence). CDR3 protein: CASSFVAGANTGELFF. CDR3 DNA sequence: TGTGCCAGCAGCTTTGTTGCGGGGGCGAACACCGGGGAGCTGTTTTTT.

The CDR3 spells CASSPSWQVGRSPLHF. CDR3 coding DNA: TGTGCCAGCAGCCCCTCCTGGCAGGTCGGTCGTTCACCCCTCCACTTT. The chain employs TRBV6-2 or TRBV6-3 and TRBJ1-6; D gene ambiguous. This CDR3 comprises 16 residues. The V gene's germline CDR1 is MNHEY and CDR2 SVGEGT. The V end was cut by 6 bases, the J end by 9 bases, with 21 bases between.

The chain employs TRBV5-4 and TRBJ2-5; TRBD1 agrees at 8 bases. CDR1 and CDR2 (germline): SGHNT, YYREEE (reference sequence). CDR3 length: 14 amino acids. Unmatched junction bases numbered 3, after V lost 1 base and J lost 4 bases. CDR3 nucleotides: TGTGCCAGCAGCTTGTCAGGGGGCTTAGAGACCCAGTACTTC. It codes for CASSLSGGLETQYF.

This chain links TRBV19 with TRBJ2-5; TRBD2 matches 12 bases. Per germline, CDR1 LNHDA and CDR2 SQIVND (reference sequence). CDR3 length: 17 residues. V lost 3 bases, J lost 4 bases, and 9 bases stayed unmatched. The CDR3 region is CASSIGASGGAGETQYF. Written as DNA, the CDR3 is TGTGCCAGTAGTATCGGAGCTAGCGGGGGGGCCGGAGAGACCCAGTACTTC. Based on the CDR3 plus reference TRBV19 and TRBJ2-5, the full variable domain is DGGITQSPKYLFRKEGQNVTLSCEQNLNHDAMYWYRQDPGQGLRLIYYSQIVNDFQKGDIAEGYSVSREKKESFPLTVTSAQKNPTAFYLCASSIGASGGAGETQYFGPGTRLLVL.

Only a few counts were recorded for this clone. The rearrangement links TRBV10-3 to TRBJ2-5, with TRBD2 matching over 9 bases. The germline gives CDR1 ENHRY, CDR2 SYGVKD. CDR3 length: 18 amino acids. Trimming cost V 3 bases and J 5 bases; bases outside gene matches: 16. The CDR3 region has the DNA TGTGCCATCAGTGACCCCTCGGGCGGGGGGGCCATTTTGGAGACCCAGTACTTC. Translating it yields CAISDPSGGGAILETQYF.

The chain couples TRBV6-1 to TRBJ2-1, with 8 bases that match TRBD2. CDR1 MNHNS and CDR2 SASEGT come from the germline V gene. V lost 0 bases, J lost 7 bases, and 5 bases stayed unmatched. The CDR3 runs 15 residues. CDR3 protein: CASSEASGGGNEQFF. Here the CDR3 DNA reads TGTGCCAGCAGTGAAGCCAGCGGGGGTGGTAATGAGCAGTTCTTC.

The DNA for the CDR3 is TGCGCCAGCAGCCTATCGATAACAGGTTTTTACGAGCAGTACTTC. It specifies CASSLSITGFYEQYF. V is TRBV4-1 and J is TRBJ2-7; maybe TRBD1 (5 bases). The CDR3 has 15 residues. Germline V gene data show CDR1 as MGHRA and CDR2 as YSYEKL. Trimming shortened V by 4 bases and J by 4 bases, and 17 bases separated the two germline ends.

V and J are TRBV30 and TRBJ2-7; D is perhaps TRBD2 (5 bases). The CDR3 runs to 12 residues. Germline V gene sequence: CDR1 GTSNPN, CDR2 SVGIG (reference sequence). V was cut by 0 bases and J by 8 bases, with 11 bases left in between. CDR3: CAWSVQRRQQYF. Here the CDR3 DNA reads TGTGCCTGGAGTGTACAGAGGAGGCAGCAGTACTTC.

CDR3 loop: CASMRQGYGYTF. The CDR3, as DNA: TGTGCCAGCATGCGACAGGGGTATGGCTACACCTTC. The V gene is TRBV2, the J gene TRBJ1-2, with TRBD1 matching 8 bases. V dropped 7 bases and J dropped 5; count of bases not matched to a gene: 3. This CDR3 has 12 residues. Germline assignment: CDR1 SNHLY and CDR2 FYNNEI.

The chain employs TRBV9 and TRBJ2-1; TRBD2 aligns across 10 bases. The CDR3 totals 15 residues. Looked up from germline, CDR1 is SGDLS and CDR2 is YYNGEE. Trimming took 6 bases from V and 1 from J; bases not matched to a gene: 4. The CDR3 loop is CASTASGGSYNEQFF. The DNA for the CDR3 is TGTGCCAGCACAGCTAGCGGGGGATCCTACAATGAGCAGTTCTTC.

The chain joins TRBV4-1 to TRBJ2-3, with D possibly being TRBD2 (5 bases). This CDR3 comprises 17 residues. In germline, CDR1 is MGHRA, CDR2 YSYEKL. The V gene lost 0 bases and the J gene lost 0 bases, with 13 bases spanning the gap. CDR3: CASSQDRGLLSTDTQYF. In DNA, the CDR3 is TGCGCCAGCAGCCAAGATCGGGGATTATTAAGCACAGATACGCAGTATTTT.

The chain couples TRBV12-3 or TRBV12-4 to TRBJ2-5; D is unresolved. Between the trimmed V and J ends, which lost 5 bases and 9 bases, there was a span of 13 bases. The CDR3 sequence is 12 residues long. The CDR3 sequence is CASSPVGRPQYF. CDR3 in DNA: TGTGCCAGCAGTCCGGTTGGGCGTCCCCAGTACTTC.

Comments on this clone: Other DNA sequences from this sample encode an identical CDR3 as well. The rearrangement uses TRBV6-5 and TRBJ2-1, with TRBD2 matching 13 bases. From germline, CDR1 is MNHEY and CDR2 SVGAGI. The CDR3 consists of 16 residues. The V gene end was trimmed by 2 bases and the J gene end by 6 bases; junction bases not matched to a gene: 4. CDR3 in DNA: TGTGCCAGCAGTTACGGCACTAGCGGGGGGGCCAATGAGCAGTTCTTC. Its translation is CASSYGTSGGANEQFF.

The chain is built from TRBV9 and TRBJ1-6, with 7 bases that match TRBD1. The CDR3 is 16 amino acids. V trimming: 4 bases; J trimming: 7 bases; junction bases outside the gene matches: 11. Looked up from germline, CDR1 is SGDLS and CDR2 is YYNGEE. CDR3 in DNA: TGTGCCAGCAGCAAGCGAGGGGGCGAGGGGAATTCACCCCTCCACTTT. The encoded protein is CASSKRGGEGNSPLHF.

V gene TRBV10-3 combines with J gene TRBJ1-5, with 7 bases lining up with TRBD1. The CDR3 spans 15 residues. Germline assignment: CDR1 ENHRY and CDR2 SYGVKD. J was trimmed by 0 bases and V by 7 bases; bases with no gene match: 6. The CDR3 is CAINPGTVSNQPQHF. DNA for the CDR3: TGTGCCATCAACCCAGGGACAGTTAGCAATCAGCCCCAGCATTTT.

V is TRBV29-1 and J is TRBJ2-7, with D possibly TRBD1 on 5 matching bases. Germline V CDR1 and CDR2: SQVTM, ANQGSEA. The CDR3 length is 11 residues. With 4 bases removed from V and 5 bases from J, the gap between germline ends came to 9 bases. CDR3 loop: CSVVGADEQYF. The CDR3 nucleotides read TGCAGCGTTGTAGGGGCTGACGAGCAGTACTTC.

The rearrangement uses TRBV5-4 and TRBJ1-3; 7 bases are shared with TRBD1. Germline CDR1 reads SGHNT; CDR2 reads YYREEE (reference sequence). V gave up 4 bases and J gave up 6 bases; unmatched junction bases: 7. CDR3 size: 14 residues. CDR3 region: CASSPGDSENTIYF. The CDR3 DNA reads TGTGCCAGCAGCCCCGGGGACAGCGAAAACACCATATATTTT.

This sequence joins TRBV19 and TRBJ2-2, with 9 bases that match TRBD1. Germline V lookup: CDR1 LNHDA, CDR2 SQIVND (reference sequence). This CDR3 has 16 amino acids. V shed 6 bases, J shed 4 bases, and the junction held 9 bases outside the gene matches. The CDR3 DNA reads TGTGCCAGTAGCGTCAGGACAGGGGCAGGCACCGGGGAGCTGTTTTTT. Residues: CASSVRTGAGTGELFF.

This chain's CDR3 is CASSQSGLSEKLFF. Here the CDR3 DNA reads TGCGCCAGCAGCCAAAGTGGGCTTAGTGAAAAACTGTTTTTT. The rearrangement uses TRBV4-1 and TRBJ1-4; D is unclear. Germline V gene data show CDR1 as MGHRA and CDR2 as YSYEKL. Trimming took off 2 bases at V and 7 bases at J, with 11 bases between the two ends. This CDR3 region has 14 residues.

The chain links TRBV5-1 to TRBJ2-1; TRBD1 matches 8 bases. Germline CDR1 reads SGHRS; CDR2 reads YFSETQ. The ends lost 4 bases at V and 2 bases at J; junction bases unmatched: 2. The CDR3 loop spans 14 amino acids. CDR3 in DNA: TGCGCCAGCAGCCCCAGGGGGCCCTACAATGAGCAGTTCTTC. It encodes CASSPRGPYNEQFF.

The chain is built from TRBV27 and TRBJ2-5; the D gene is possibly TRBD2 (7 bases). The germline V gene has CDR1 MNHEY and CDR2 SMNVEV (reference sequence). V lost 6 bases, J lost 6 bases, and 20 bases lay in between. CDR3 length: 15 residues. CDR3 bases: TGTGCCAGCAGCCCCCAACGGGGGGCCGGGCAGACCCAGTACTTC. Translation gives CASSPQRGAGQTQYF.

This chain joins TRBV10-3 and TRBJ1-1; D is undetermined. The CDR3 sequence is 15 residues long. With 5 bases removed from V and 1 base from J, the gap between germline ends came to 14 bases. Germline CDR1 reads ENHRY; CDR2 reads SYGVKD. The CDR3 region has the DNA TGTGCCATCAGTCGGGCGGCTGGAGGGAACACTGAAGCTTTCTTT. It codes for CAISRAAGGNTEAFF.

This chain connects TRBV14 to TRBJ2-2, with D possibly TRBD2 on 6 matching bases. Germline V gives CDR1 SGHDN, CDR2 FVKESK. CDR3 length: 14 residues. V lost 2 bases and J lost 5, with 9 bases in between. The CDR3, as DNA: TGTGCCAGCAGCCAATGGGGGGAAACCGGGGAGCTGTTTTTT. This encodes CASSQWGETGELFF.

This chain uses TRBV10-1 with TRBJ1-6, with 8 bases aligning to TRBD1. The CDR3 is 13 residues long. V trimming: 5 bases; J trimming: 7 bases; junction bases outside the gene matches: 1. CDR1 and CDR2 from the germline V gene are WNHNN and SYGVQD (reference sequence). CDR3 coding DNA: TGCGCCAGCAGTACAGGGGGAAATTCACCCCTCCACTTT. Its translation is CASSTGGNSPLHF.

This chain joins TRBV2 and TRBJ2-7; unclear D gene. With 5 bases removed from V and 6 bases from J, the gap between germline ends came to 8 bases. Germline CDR1 reads SNHLY; CDR2 reads FYNNEI. This CDR3 comprises 11 residues. The CDR3 DNA follows: TGTGCCAGCAGTTACCAGTTCGAGCAGTACTTC. Residues: CASSYQFEQYF.

The genes are TRBV20-1 and TRBJ1-1, with D possibly being TRBD1 (5 bases). Germline V lookup: CDR1 DFQATT, CDR2 SNEGSKA (reference sequence). V lost 3 bases to trimming and J lost 3 bases, with 8 bases between them. CDR3 size: 12 residues. This CDR3 reads CSASWGDTEAFF. DNA of the CDR3: TGCAGTGCTAGTTGGGGGGACACTGAAGCTTTCTTT.

With regard to this clone: One junction end does not reproduce the germline sequence, and a read error may be involved. The rearrangement uses TRBV4-1 and TRBJ1-2; the D is unclear. The CDR3 spans 14 residues. Germline CDR1 reads MGHRA; CDR2 reads YSYEKL. In DNA form, the CDR3 reads TGCGCCAGCAGCCAAGATCTCGGGTCAAAACTTCCCATCTTC. The encoded protein is CASSQDLGSKLPIF.

The rearrangement uses TRBV20-1 and TRBJ2-5; TRBD2 might be the D (6 bases). The CDR3 consists of 11 residues. Germline assignment: CDR1 DFQATT and CDR2 SNEGSKA (reference sequence). Trimming took off 7 bases at V and 1 base at J, with 7 bases between the two ends. DNA of the CDR3: TGCAGTGGACTAGTCCAAGAGACCCAGTACTTC. Translated: CSGLVQETQYF.

The table lists this clone with a few counts. V is TRBV5-1 and J is TRBJ1-6; no firm D call. V lost 5 bases and J lost 10, with 16 bases in between. From germline, CDR1 is SGHRS and CDR2 YFSETQ. CDR3 size: 14 residues. This CDR3 is CASRSGARESPLHF. The CDR3 region has the DNA TGCGCCAGCAGATCGGGAGCCCGGGAATCACCCCTCCACTTT. The full variable domain, completed using reference TRBV5-1 and TRBJ1-6, is KAGVTQTPRYLIKTRGQQVTLSCSPISGHRSVSWYQQTPGQGLQFLFEYFSETQRNKGNFPGRFSGRQFSNSRSEMNVSTLELGDSALYLCASRSGARESPLHFGNGTRLTVT.